These 22 T cell receptor beta chains were all obtained from the same sample, sequenced in a study of blood T cells in healthy people across ages. Next came a second PCR, run for about 6 to 12 cycles, which used a sample-barcoded 5' primer along with a J-beta primer mix. TCRdb re-called the 5' RACE reads through MiXCR, storing one row per CDR3 protein. The table includes more than 800,000 distinct CDR3 sequences, 29% detected once. The specimen sequenced was blood. The receptors stem from a woman of 80 years or more in good health.

V and J are TRBV29-1 and TRBJ1-2, with 9 bases aligning to TRBD1. There are 15 residues in the CDR3. Per germline, CDR1 SQVTM and CDR2 ANQGSEA. The J segment lost 0 bases and the V segment lost 4 bases, leaving 6 bases of the junction unmatched. This CDR3 is CSVVTGGNPNYGYTF. The CDR3 coding sequence is TGCAGCGTTGTAACAGGGGGCAACCCTAACTATGGCTACACCTTC.

This clonotype was observed a single time. A read error may be the cause here, since a much bigger clone is one base away. The chain uses TRBV7-6 and TRBJ2-4; TRBD1 matches 7 bases. In germline, CDR1 is SGHVS, CDR2 FNYEAQ. The CDR3 is 17 amino acids. J was trimmed by 2 bases and V by 5 bases; bases with no gene match: 12. The CDR3 region has the DNA TGTGCCAGCAGCCCTACCAGGGGGTGGGGTCCCAAAAACATTCAGTACTTC. Protein product: CASSPTRGWGPKNIQYF.

This clonotype was seen many times. CDR3 amino acids: CASSLEGGSGNEQFF. For the CDR3, the DNA is TGTGCCAGCTCCCTGGAGGGGGGTTCGGGGAATGAGCAGTTCTTC. The gene calls are TRBV2 and TRBJ2-1; perhaps D is TRBD1 or TRBD2 (6 bases each). The CDR3 is 15 amino acids. Per the germline V gene, CDR1 is SNHLY and CDR2 is FYNNEI. V was trimmed by 8 bases and J by 7 bases, leaving 21 bases between them.

Details on this clonotype: A junction boundary mismatches the germline segment, possibly from a read error. The V gene is TRBV20-1, the J gene TRBJ2-1, with a weak D call TRBD1 (6 bases). Looked up from germline, CDR1 is DFQATT and CDR2 is SNEGSKA (reference sequence). The CDR3 has 14 residues. CDR3 nucleotide sequence: TGCGGTGCTAGGAACAGGGCTAACTACAATGAGCAGTTCTTC. It specifies CGARNRANYNEQFF.

The chain uses TRBV18 and TRBJ2-1, with D perhaps matching TRBD2 (6 bases). V shed 6 bases and J shed 7 bases, with 13 bases lying between them. This CDR3 comprises 13 residues. Germline CDR1 is KGHSH and CDR2 is LQKENI. The CDR3 is CASSPGVGNEQFF. The CDR3 DNA reads as TGTGCCAGCTCTCCGGGGGTCGGGAATGAGCAGTTCTTC.

Details on this clonotype: A much larger clone is a single base away; this may be a read error. The chain joins TRBV7-2 to TRBJ1-5, with D perhaps TRBD1 (6 bases). The CDR3 covers 14 residues. CDR1 and CDR2 from the germline V gene are SGHTA and FQGNSA. In DNA form, the CDR3 reads TGTGCCAGCAGCACAGGGTCTAGCGATCAGCCCCAGCATTTT. Protein sequence: CASSTGSSDQPQHF. Based on the CDR3 plus reference TRBV7-2 and TRBJ1-5, the full variable domain is GAGVSQSPSNKVTEKGKDVELRCDPISGHTALYWYRQSLGQGLEFLIYFQGNSAPDKSGLPSDRFSAERTGGSVSTLTIQRTQQEDSAVYLCASSTGSSDQPQHFGDGTRLSIL.

This clonotype was counted a few times. This sequence joins TRBV6-1 and TRBJ2-5; 7 bases map to TRBD2. Looked up from germline, CDR1 is MNHNS and CDR2 is SASEGT. This CDR3 has 14 residues. V was clipped by 7 bases and J by 1 base; unmatched bases: 6. The CDR3 is CASKLSGAQETQYF. The CDR3 DNA is TGTGCCAGCAAACTCAGCGGGGCCCAAGAGACCCAGTACTTC.

At least ten counts were recorded for this clonotype. V is TRBV7-9 and J is TRBJ2-3; D may be TRBD2 (6 bases). The germline V gene has CDR1 SEHNR and CDR2 FQNEAQ (reference sequence). V shed 5 bases and J shed 5 bases, with 17 bases lying between them. The CDR3 is 15 amino acids. In nucleotides, the CDR3 is TGTGCCAGCAGCCCCTTCGTACGGGGGATAGATACGCAGTATTTT. Translation: CASSPFVRGIDTQYF.

The sample holds many counts of this clonotype. A much larger clonotype is one base distant, so this may be a read error. The V call is TRBV7-2, the J call TRBJ2-5; D is perhaps TRBD2 (5 bases). The CDR3 length is 13 residues. Trimming removed 5 bases at V and 11 bases at J, with 18 bases between. CDR1 and CDR2 (germline): SGHTA, FQGNSA. The CDR3 here is CASSPRRENEQYF. DNA of the CDR3: TGTGCCAGCAGCCCGAGAAGGGAGAATGAGCAGTACTTC.

CDR3 nucleotide sequence: TGTGCCAGCAGCCGACAGGGGGCAAACACCGGGGAGCTGTTTTTT. Translation: CASSRQGANTGELFF. This chain joins TRBV6-2 or TRBV6-3 and TRBJ2-2; TRBD1 matches at 10 bases. Germline V gene sequence: CDR1 MNHEY, CDR2 SVGEGT. The CDR3 is 15 amino acids. J lost 2 bases, V lost 6 bases, and 3 bases had no gene match.

This chain links TRBV7-9 with TRBJ2-4; D ambiguous. Looked up from germline, CDR1 is SEHNR and CDR2 is FQNEAQ (reference sequence). The CDR3 is 13 residues long. CDR3 nucleotides: TGTTCCGGCAGCTTAGGCCTATGGGACATTCAGTACTTC. This translates into CSGSLGLWDIQYF.

This clonotype showed up just a few times. The chain joins TRBV6-2 or TRBV6-3 to TRBJ1-2, with D possibly TRBD1 on 6 matching bases. This CDR3 contains 16 residues. Trimming took 0 bases from V and 5 from J, leaving 16 bases between them. Germline V gives CDR1 MNHEY, CDR2 SVGEGT. The CDR3 DNA is TGTGCCAGCAGTTACTCAGGACAGTCCGAGATTTATGGCTACACCTTC. Its translation: CASSYSGQSEIYGYTF.

In its sample, this clonotype was seen many times. The chain joins TRBV7-2 to TRBJ2-5, with TRBD1 matching 10 bases. J gave up 7 bases and V 0 bases, and 2 bases lay outside the gene matches. The CDR3 sequence is 14 residues long. Germline V CDR1 and CDR2: SGHTA, FQGNSA. The chain's CDR3 is CASSLAGQGSTQYF. CDR3 in DNA: TGTGCCAGCAGCTTAGCGGGACAGGGGTCGACCCAGTACTTC.

Ten or more counts support this clonotype. J is TRBJ2-3 and V is TRBV12-3 or TRBV12-4; 12 bases line up with TRBD2. The CDR3 covers 19 residues. V lost 6 bases to trimming and J lost 5 bases; unmatched junction nucleotides: 18. The CDR3 DNA sequence: TGTGCCAGCAGCTCCAATTCGATTTCTAGCGGGGGGGCCCTAGATACGCAGTATTTT. It specifies CASSSNSISSGGALDTQYF.

The sample holds a few counts of this clonotype. The CDR3 loop is CASRRTGSTSGANVLTF. DNA of the CDR3: TGTGCCAGTAGACGGACAGGGTCCACCTCTGGGGCCAACGTCCTGACTTTC. The gene calls are TRBV19 and TRBJ2-6, with TRBD1 identical over 8 bases. V shed 6 bases, J shed 0 bases, and the junction held 7 bases outside the gene matches. Germline V gene sequence: CDR1 LNHDA, CDR2 SQIVND (reference sequence). The length of the CDR3 is 17 residues.

This clonotype was observed a few times. This chain links TRBV25-1 with TRBJ1-1; 9 nucleotides align to TRBD1. Per germline, CDR1 MGHDK and CDR2 SYGVNS. Trimming at V came to 5 bases and at J to 1 base, leaving 14 bases not matched to a gene. This CDR3 contains 18 residues. CDR3 nucleotides: TGTGCCAGCAGTCCGAAGGGGACAGGGCCCCCGAAGAACACTGAAGCTTTCTTT. Protein: CASSPKGTGPPKNTEAFF. The full variable domain, rest sourced from reference TRBV25-1 and TRBJ1-1, is EADIYQTPRYLVIGTGKKITLECSQTMGHDKMYWYQQDPGMELHLIHYSYGVNSTEKGDLSSESTVSRIRTEHFPLTLESARPSHTSQYLCASSPKGTGPPKNTEAFFGQGTRLTVV.

The genes are TRBV30 and TRBJ1-1; D is possibly TRBD1 (5 bases). V gave up 2 bases and J gave up 4 bases, with 17 bases separating them. This CDR3 is built from 15 residues. Germline V gene sequence: CDR1 GTSNPN, CDR2 SVGIG (reference sequence). In DNA, the CDR3 is TGTGCCTGGAGTCCGCCGGGACTGGGAGGCACTGAAGCTTTCTTT. Its protein product is CAWSPPGLGGTEAFF. Full variable domain (missing parts from reference TRBV30 and TRBJ1-1): SQTIHQWPATLVQPVGSPLSLECTVEGTSNPNLYWYRQAAGRGLQLLFYSVGIGQISSEVPQNLSASRPQDRQFILSSKKLLLSDSGFYLCAWSPPGLGGTEAFFGQGTRLTVV.

V usage is TRBV30 and J usage is TRBJ1-3; D is perhaps TRBD1 (6 bases). The CDR3 spans 15 residues. Trimming removed 2 bases from V and 4 bases from J, with 15 bases in between. The V gene's germline CDR1 is GTSNPN and CDR2 SVGIG (reference sequence). The CDR3 coding sequence is TGTGCCTGGAGTTGGGGGCAGGGAGGCGGAAACACCATATATTTT. Its translation: CAWSWGQGGGNTIYF. Full variable domain (rest looked up from reference TRBV30 and TRBJ1-3): SQTIHQWPATLVQPVGSPLSLECTVEGTSNPNLYWYRQAAGRGLQLLFYSVGIGQISSEVPQNLSASRPQDRQFILSSKKLLLSDSGFYLCAWSWGQGGGNTIYFGEGSWLTVV.

V and J are TRBV3-1 and TRBJ2-7, with a possible D match to TRBD2 (7 bases). The better agreement between TRBJ2-5 and the DNA end casts doubt on the J call. Germline loops: CDR1 LGHDT, CDR2 YNNKEL (reference sequence). The length of the CDR3 is 16 residues. The CDR3 region is CASSQEGVRGGVTQYF. In nucleotides, the CDR3 is TGTGCCAGCAGCCAAGAAGGTGTCAGGGGAGGGGTGACCCAGTACTTC.

This clonotype was found many times. The chain joins TRBV27 to TRBJ2-1; the D gene is possibly TRBD2 (7 bases). This CDR3 is 16 amino acids long. V lost 6 bases and J 5 bases, leaving 20 bases between the germline ends. The germline V gene has CDR1 MNHEY and CDR2 SMNVEV (reference sequence). The CDR3 protein is CASRPSGGRAHNEQFF. The CDR3 DNA follows: TGTGCCAGCAGGCCATCCGGGGGGCGGGCCCACAATGAGCAGTTCTTC.

Details on this clonotype: One end of the junction is discordant with germline, which a read error may explain. CDR3 nucleotides: TGTGCCAGCAGTCGGACTAGCGTGAGCACAGATACGCAATATTTT. Translation gives CASSRTSVSTDTQYF. The chain is built from TRBV12-3 or TRBV12-4 and TRBJ2-3; 9 bases line up with TRBD2. The CDR3 loop spans 15 amino acids.

V usage is TRBV27 and J usage is TRBJ2-2; 9 bases align to TRBD1. This CDR3 contains 16 residues. CDR1 MNHEY and CDR2 SMNVEV come from the germline V gene (reference sequence). V was pared by 3 bases and J by 5 bases, with 7 bases of the junction left unmatched. CDR3 region: CASSFRGQGRTGELFF. The DNA of the CDR3 is TGTGCCAGCAGTTTTAGGGGACAGGGAAGGACCGGGGAGCTGTTTTTT.